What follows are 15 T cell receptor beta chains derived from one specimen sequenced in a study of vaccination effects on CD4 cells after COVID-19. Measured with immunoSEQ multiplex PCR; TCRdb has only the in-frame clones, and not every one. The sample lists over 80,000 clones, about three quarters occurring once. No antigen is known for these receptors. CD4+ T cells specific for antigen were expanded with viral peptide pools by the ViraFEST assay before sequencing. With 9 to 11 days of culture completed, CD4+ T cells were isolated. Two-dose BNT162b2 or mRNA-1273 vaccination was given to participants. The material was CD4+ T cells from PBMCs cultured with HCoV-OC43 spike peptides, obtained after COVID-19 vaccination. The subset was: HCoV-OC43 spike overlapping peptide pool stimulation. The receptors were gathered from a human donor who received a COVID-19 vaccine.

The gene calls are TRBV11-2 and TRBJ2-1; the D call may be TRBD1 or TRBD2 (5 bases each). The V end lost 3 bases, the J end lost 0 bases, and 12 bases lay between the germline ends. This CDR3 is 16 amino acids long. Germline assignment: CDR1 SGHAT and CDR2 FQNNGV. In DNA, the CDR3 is TGTGCCAGCAGCTTGACCCGGGACGGCTCCTACAATGAGCAGTTCTTC. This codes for CASSLTRDGSYNEQFF.

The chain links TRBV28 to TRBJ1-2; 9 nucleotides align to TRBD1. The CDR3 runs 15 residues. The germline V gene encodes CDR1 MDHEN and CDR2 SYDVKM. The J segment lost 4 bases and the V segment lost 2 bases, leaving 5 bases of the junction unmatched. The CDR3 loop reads CASSLPGTGTYGYTF. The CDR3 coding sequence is TGTGCCAGCAGTTTACCCGGGACAGGGACCTATGGCTACACCTTC.

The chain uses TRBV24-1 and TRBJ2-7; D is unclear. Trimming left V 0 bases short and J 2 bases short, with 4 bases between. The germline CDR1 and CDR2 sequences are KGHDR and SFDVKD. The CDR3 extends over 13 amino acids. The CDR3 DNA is TGTGCCACCAGTGATTTGAGGACCTACGAGCAGTACGTC. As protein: CATSDLRTYEQYV.

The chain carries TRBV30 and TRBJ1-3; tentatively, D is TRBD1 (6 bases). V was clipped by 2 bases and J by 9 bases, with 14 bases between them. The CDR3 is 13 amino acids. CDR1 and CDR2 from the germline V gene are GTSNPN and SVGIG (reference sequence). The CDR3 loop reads CAWSSARGGTIYF. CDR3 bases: TGTGCCTGGAGTTCCGCGAGGGGGGGCACCATATATTTT.

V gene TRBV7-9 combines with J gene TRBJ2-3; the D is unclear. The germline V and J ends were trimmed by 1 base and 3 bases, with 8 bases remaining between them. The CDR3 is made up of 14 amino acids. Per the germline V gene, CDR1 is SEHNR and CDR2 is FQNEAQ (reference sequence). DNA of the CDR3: TGTGCCAGCAGCTTAGTACTAATTACAGATACGCAGTATTTT. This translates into CASSLVLITDTQYF.

This CDR3 reads CASKASNQPQHF. The CDR3 bases are TGTGCCAGCAAAGCCAGCAATCAGCCCCAGCATTTT. This chain uses TRBV6-6 with TRBJ1-5; D is unresolved. The CDR3 extends over 12 amino acids. The germline V gene encodes CDR1 MNHNY and CDR2 SVGAGI (reference sequence). The ends were cut back, 7 bases at V and 1 base at J, with 5 bases in the middle.

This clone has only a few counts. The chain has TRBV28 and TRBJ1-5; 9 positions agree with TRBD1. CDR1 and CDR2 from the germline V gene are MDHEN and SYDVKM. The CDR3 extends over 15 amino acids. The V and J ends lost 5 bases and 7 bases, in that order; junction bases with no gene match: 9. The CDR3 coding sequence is TGTGCCAGCAGTCCTCCGGGACAGGGCTCGCAGCCCCAGCATTTT. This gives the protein CASSPPGQGSQPQHF.

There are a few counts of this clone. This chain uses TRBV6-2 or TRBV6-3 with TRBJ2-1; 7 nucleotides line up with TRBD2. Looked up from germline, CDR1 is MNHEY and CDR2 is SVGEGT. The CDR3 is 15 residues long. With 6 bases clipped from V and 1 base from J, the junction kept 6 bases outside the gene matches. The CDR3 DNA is TGTGCCAGCAGCTCCAAGCGGGGTTCCTACAATGAGCAGTTCTTC. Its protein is CASSSKRGSYNEQFF.

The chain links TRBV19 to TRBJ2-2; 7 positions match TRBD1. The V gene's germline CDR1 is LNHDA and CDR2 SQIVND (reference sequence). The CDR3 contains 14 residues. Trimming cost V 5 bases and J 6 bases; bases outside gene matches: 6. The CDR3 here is CASSLTGYAGELFF. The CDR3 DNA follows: TGTGCCAGTAGTTTGACAGGGTACGCCGGGGAGCTGTTTTTT.

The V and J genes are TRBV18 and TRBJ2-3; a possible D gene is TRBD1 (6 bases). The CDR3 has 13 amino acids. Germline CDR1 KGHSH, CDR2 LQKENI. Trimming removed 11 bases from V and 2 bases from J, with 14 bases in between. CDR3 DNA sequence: TGTGCCGGGGCACAGGGTCTCACAGATACGCAGTATTTT. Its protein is CAGAQGLTDTQYF.

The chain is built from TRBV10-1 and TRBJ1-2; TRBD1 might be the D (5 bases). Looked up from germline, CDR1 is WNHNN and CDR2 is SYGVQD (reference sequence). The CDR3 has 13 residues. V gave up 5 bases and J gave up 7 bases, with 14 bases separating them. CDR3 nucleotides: TGCGCCAGCAGTCCAGACAGATCTCGTGGCTACACCTTC. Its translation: CASSPDRSRGYTF.

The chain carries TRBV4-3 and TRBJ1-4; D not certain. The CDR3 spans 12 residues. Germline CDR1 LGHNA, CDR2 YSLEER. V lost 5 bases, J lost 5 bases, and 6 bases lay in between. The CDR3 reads CASSFRNEKLFF. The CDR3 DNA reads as TGCGCCAGCAGCTTCCGGAATGAAAAACTGTTTTTT.

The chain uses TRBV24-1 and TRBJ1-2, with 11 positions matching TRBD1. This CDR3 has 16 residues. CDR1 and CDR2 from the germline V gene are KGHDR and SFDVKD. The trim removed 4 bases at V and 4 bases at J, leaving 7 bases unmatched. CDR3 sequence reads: CATSDSRTGGVYGYTF. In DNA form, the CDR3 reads TGTGCCACCAGTGACTCCCGGACAGGGGGCGTCTATGGCTACACCTTC.

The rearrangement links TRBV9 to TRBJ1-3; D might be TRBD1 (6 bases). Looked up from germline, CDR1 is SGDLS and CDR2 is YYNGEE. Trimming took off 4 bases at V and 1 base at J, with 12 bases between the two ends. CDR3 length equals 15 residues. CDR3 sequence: CASSKGHESGNTIYF. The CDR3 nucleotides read TGTGCCAGCAGCAAGGGACACGAGTCTGGAAACACCATATATTTT.

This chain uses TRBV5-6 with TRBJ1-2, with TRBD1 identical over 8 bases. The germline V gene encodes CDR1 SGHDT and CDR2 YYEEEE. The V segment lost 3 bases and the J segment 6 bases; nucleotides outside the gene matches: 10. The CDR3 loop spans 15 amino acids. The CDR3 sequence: CASSSFDRGAHGYTF. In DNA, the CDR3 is TGTGCCAGCAGCTCGTTCGACAGGGGAGCCCATGGCTACACCTTC.